Listed below are T cell receptor beta chains from one sample, sequenced in a study of cytomegalovirus exposure and HLA in healthy donors. Using immunoSEQ multiplex PCR, the repertoire was profiled, and TCRdb retains in-frame clones only, with some absent. The sample yields more than 100,000 clones, about four fifths seen once. The sequencing sample was made of PBMCs. The receptors derive from a male donor in good health and CMV-seronegative. Each CDR3 is given with its conserved first and last residue. Each record gives: D gene, clone size, J gene, V gene, CDR3 length, CDR3 protein, CDR3 DNA. A D gene is named only where the DNA matches it firmly. Rows give clone size only sometimes, using once, few, many, or a class for an expanded clone.

D: TRBD1
size: once
J: TRBJ2-6
V: TRBV7-8
length: 19
CDR3: CASSLRRGTGGGGANVLTF
DNA: TGTGCCAGCAGCCTACGACGTGGGACAGGGGGAGGTGGGGCCAACGTCCTGACTTTC

D: .
size: .
J: TRBJ2-5
V: TRBV5-6
length: 13
CDR3: CASSFDRKETQYF
DNA: TGTGCCAGCAGCTTCGACAGAAAAGAGACCCAGTACTTC

D: .
size: .
J: TRBJ1-5
V: TRBV16
length: 12
CDR3: CATSGGVQPQHF
DNA: TGTGCCACCTCGGGAGGGGTTCAGCCCCAGCATTTT

D: .
size: .
J: TRBJ2-7
V: TRBV9
length: 14
CDR3: CASSASGFSYEQYF
DNA: TGTGCCAGCAGCGCCTCAGGTTTTTCCTACGAGCAGTACTTC

D: .
size: .
J: TRBJ1-2
V: TRBV9
length: 15
CDR3: CASSVAPGVNYGYTF
DNA: TGTGCCAGCAGCGTAGCCCCAGGGGTGAACTATGGCTACACCTTC

D: .
size: .
J: TRBJ1-1
V: TRBV6-5
length: 13
CDR3: CASRPTVNTEAFF
DNA: TGTGCCAGCAGACCCACAGTGAACACTGAAGCTTTCTTT

D: .
size: .
J: TRBJ2-7
V: TRBV5-4
length: 13
CDR3: CASSEDFQGEQYF
DNA: TGTGCCAGCAGCGAGGACTTCCAGGGGGAGCAGTACTTC

D: .
size: .
J: TRBJ1-6
V: TRBV6-6
length: 16
CDR3: CASSSRALRDNSPLHF
DNA: TGTGCCAGCAGCTCACGCGCACTCCGGGATAATTCACCCCTCCACTTT

D: .
size: few
J: TRBJ2-7
V: TRBV10-1
length: 13
CDR3: CASSEGSSYEQYF
DNA: TGCGCCAGCAGTGAGGGCAGCTCCTACGAGCAGTACTTC

D: .
size: .
J: TRBJ2-1
V: TRBV12-5
length: 14
CDR3: CASRRLDSYNEQFF
DNA: TGTGCTAGTAGGAGGCTTGACTCCTACAATGAGCAGTTCTTC

D: TRBD1
size: .
J: TRBJ2-7
V: TRBV6-5
length: 15
CDR3: CASRRPGQGVYEQYF
DNA: TGTGCCAGCAGAAGACCGGGACAGGGGGTCTACGAGCAGTACTTC

D: TRBD2
size: few
J: TRBJ2-1
V: TRBV5-8
length: 14
CDR3: CASSRRAGNNEQFF
DNA: TGTGCCAGCAGCCGACGAGCGGGGAACAATGAGCAGTTCTTC

D: .
size: .
J: TRBJ1-1
V: TRBV11-2
length: 14
CDR3: CASSPLIAGDRAFF
DNA: TGTGCCAGCAGCCCCCTCATCGCGGGGGATCGAGCTTTCTTT

D: TRBD1
size: .
J: TRBJ1-5
V: TRBV7-2
length: 13
CDR3: CASSSGQGEPQHF
DNA: TGTGCCAGCAGCTCTGGACAGGGCGAGCCCCAGCATTTT

D: TRBD1
size: .
J: TRBJ2-7
V: TRBV4-1
length: 14
CDR3: CASSPSGQGGEQYF
DNA: TGCGCCAGCAGCCCTTCGGGACAGGGAGGCGAGCAGTACTTC

D: TRBD2
size: few
J: TRBJ2-7
V: TRBV19
length: 16
CDR3: CASNSKGLANTYEQYF
DNA: TGTGCCAGTAACTCGAAGGGACTAGCCAACACCTACGAGCAGTACTTC

D: TRBD1
size: .
J: TRBJ2-5
V: TRBV18
length: 16
CDR3: CASSPRDRANQETQYF
DNA: TGTGCCAGCTCACCCCGGGACAGGGCTAACCAAGAGACCCAGTACTTC